This T cell receptor (beta chain) is from a study of T cell changes during pregnancy in multiple sclerosis. The table came from immunoSEQ multiplex PCR; TCRdb's copy has only in-frame clones and leaves some out. The table has around 84,000 clones, about 93% seen once. Germline CDR1 SNHLY, CDR2 FYNNEI. CDR3 size: 15 residues. V lost 2 bases and J lost 7, with 18 bases in between. The rearrangement links TRBV2 to TRBJ2-7, with a weak D call TRBD2 (5 bases). This TCR was recovered from a female donor in good health, enrolled as a control in a pregnancy study. The sample consisted of peripheral blood, taken in the second trimester of pregnancy. Here the CDR3 reads CASSEKDGWPGEQYF. For the CDR3, the DNA is TGTGCCAGCAGTGAAAAGGACGGTTGGCCGGGGGAGCAGTACTTC.